The 3 T cell receptor beta chains below were found in one sample sequenced in a study of T cells in Graves' hyperthyroidism and ophthalmopathy. RNA transcripts served as the template for amplifying TCR beta CDR3 regions. With the HTBI primer set, the TCR CDR3 went through a first round of RT-PCR. In TCRdb, the multiplex PCR reads were re-called with MiXCR into one record per CDR3 protein. The data hold more than 500,000 distinct CDR3 sequences, with roughly 17% observed a single time. What was sequenced was blood. These receptor sequences come from a woman in her twenties or thirties with Graves' hyperthyroidism.

This clonotype was seen more than once but under ten times. The chain joins TRBV18 to TRBJ2-3; TRBD2 agrees at 12 bases. Germline loops: CDR1 KGHSH, CDR2 LQKENI. Losses at the gene ends were 2 bases for V and 4 bases for J; bases not matched to a gene: 1. The length of the CDR3 is 15 residues. The CDR3 nucleotides read TGTGCCAGCTCACCAACTAGCGGGAGGCCAGATACGCAGTATTTT. Its protein product is CASSPTSGRPDTQYF. Complete variable domain (other parts from reference TRBV18 and TRBJ2-3): NAGVMQNPRHLVRRRGQEARLRCSPMKGHSHVYWYRQLPEEGLKFMVYLQKENIIDESGMPKERFSAEFPKEGPSILRIQQVVRGDSAAYFCASSPTSGRPDTQYFGPGTRLTVL.

The chain couples TRBV6-1 to TRBJ2-1, with 12 bases that match TRBD2. The CDR3 totals 16 residues. The ends lost 6 bases at V and 6 bases at J; junction bases unmatched: 9. Germline V gives CDR1 MNHNS, CDR2 SASEGT. The CDR3 bases are TGTGCCAGCAGCCCAGAGACTAGCGGGAGCTCCAATGAGCAGTTCTTC. Amino acids: CASSPETSGSSNEQFF.

In its sample, this clonotype was seen a few times. The V call is TRBV15, the J call TRBJ2-6; 8 bases are a match to TRBD2. This CDR3 region has 17 residues. The trim removed 0 bases at V and 4 bases at J, leaving 5 bases unmatched. The germline V gene encodes CDR1 LNHNV and CDR2 YYDKDF (reference sequence). For the CDR3, the DNA is TGTGCCACCAGCAGAGATCGGGGGGGGCCGGGGGCCAACGTCCTGACTTTC. Its protein is CATSRDRGGPGANVLTF.